The 27 T cell receptor beta chains listed next were all sequenced from one sample in a study of T-cell memory formation after mild COVID-19. TCRdb called the 5' RACE reads again in MiXCR, with one record for every CDR3 protein. The sample holds 550,000 to 650,000 distinct CDR3 sequences; 17% are singletons and the top ten take around 8.1%. Sequenced input: PBMCs or a T cell subset sorted from them (not recorded which). The receptors were sampled from an adult woman who had mild COVID-19 (a few samples of this study predate the infection). Cell type and time point are not known.

This sequence joins TRBV24-1 and TRBJ1-1, with 8 bases fitting TRBD1. In germline, CDR1 is KGHDR, CDR2 SFDVKD. This CDR3 region has 13 residues. After removal of 5 bases from V and 6 bases from J, the junction contained 4 bases not matched to a gene. The CDR3 is CATSGDRGAEAFF. The CDR3 region has the DNA TGTGCCACCAGTGGAGACAGGGGAGCTGAAGCTTTCTTT.

This chain joins TRBV3-1 and TRBJ1-2; 7 bases agree with TRBD1. Germline V gene lookup returns CDR1 LGHDT and CDR2 YNNKEL (reference sequence). The CDR3 sequence is 14 residues long. Trimming removed 0 bases from V and 8 bases from J; junction bases left unmatched: 6. The CDR3 DNA is TGTGCCAGCAGCCAAGAGGACAGGCACGGAGGCTACACCTTC. Residues: CASSQEDRHGGYTF.

This clonotype was counted between two and nine times. The V gene is TRBV11-2, the J gene TRBJ1-5; 8 bases map to TRBD1. Germline assignment: CDR1 SGHAT and CDR2 FQNNGV. V was clipped by 5 bases and J by 5 bases; unmatched bases: 2. The CDR3 is 13 amino acids. The CDR3 spells CASSGTGYQPQHF. The DNA of the CDR3 is TGTGCCAGCAGCGGGACAGGCTATCAGCCCCAGCATTTT.

The V gene is TRBV4-1, the J gene TRBJ2-7; 10 nucleotides match TRBD1. J was trimmed by 2 bases and V by 2 bases; bases with no gene match: 3. The CDR3 covers 15 residues. The germline V gene encodes CDR1 MGHRA and CDR2 YSYEKL. CDR3 loop: CASSQSGQGAYEQYF. CDR3 bases: TGCGCCAGCAGCCAAAGTGGACAGGGGGCCTACGAGCAGTACTTC.

This clonotype turned up a few times. The chain uses TRBV7-2 and TRBJ2-7, with 9 bases aligning to TRBD2. CDR3 length: 18 amino acids. Germline CDR1 and CDR2: SGHTA and FQGNSA. With 1 base clipped from V and 0 bases from J, the junction kept 10 bases outside the gene matches. For the CDR3, the DNA is TGTGCCAGCAGCTTAGAGGTAGGCAGCGGGAGGTTCTCCTACGAGCAGTACTTC. Amino acids: CASSLEVGSGRFSYEQYF.

The chain links TRBV7-8 to TRBJ2-2; 7 bases map to TRBD1. Unmatched junction bases numbered 5, after V lost 3 bases and J lost 4 bases. CDR3 length equals 15 residues. Germline V lookup: CDR1 SGHVS, CDR2 FQNEAQ. The CDR3 spells CASSFETGPTGELFF. In DNA, the CDR3 is TGTGCCAGCAGCTTTGAGACAGGGCCCACCGGGGAGCTGTTTTTT. The whole variable domain, filled in from reference TRBV7-8 and TRBJ2-2, reads GAGVSQSPRYKVAKRGQDVALRCDPISGHVSLFWYQQALGQGPEFLTYFQNEAQLDKSGLPSDRFFAERPEGSVSTLKIQRTQQEDSAVYLCASSFETGPTGELFFGEGSRLTVL.

The sample holds a few counts of this clonotype. CDR3 amino acids: CASSYRGLGYEQYF. CDR3 DNA sequence: TGTGCCAGCAGTTACCGGGGGCTAGGCTACGAGCAGTACTTC. The rearrangement links TRBV6-5 to TRBJ2-7, with D tentatively TRBD1 or TRBD2 (6 bases each). Per germline, CDR1 MNHEY and CDR2 SVGAGI. The CDR3 consists of 14 residues. Trimming took 2 bases from V and 3 from J, leaving 11 bases between them.

This clonotype was seen a few times. The chain's CDR3 is CASSLGTSRGDLRSYTF. CDR3 sequence (DNA): TGTGCCAGCAGCTTAGGGACCTCCAGAGGAGATCTCCGGAGCTACACCTTC. The chain carries TRBV7-8 and TRBJ1-2; D unclear. Trimming took off 1 base at V and 9 bases at J, with 24 bases between the two ends. Germline-derived CDR1 and CDR2 are SGHVS and FQNEAQ. CDR3 length: 17 residues.

The genes are TRBV6-2 or TRBV6-3 and TRBJ2-7; 7 bases line up with TRBD1. J was trimmed by 2 bases and V by 8 bases; bases with no gene match: 12. The CDR3 contains 15 residues. Germline-derived CDR1 and CDR2 are MNHEY and SVGEGT. The CDR3 bases are TGTGCCAGCGGAGATCCGCGGACAGGCGCCTACGAGCAGTACTTC. It yields the protein CASGDPRTGAYEQYF.

This clonotype was counted many times. V gene TRBV10-3 combines with J gene TRBJ2-7, with D uncertain. Germline CDR1 and CDR2: ENHRY and SYGVKD. CDR3 length: 13 amino acids. Trimming cost V 6 bases and J 0 bases, with 9 bases left between them. The DNA for the CDR3 is TGTGCCATCAGAGAACCGGACTCCTACGAGCAGTACTTC. This encodes CAIREPDSYEQYF.

The chain joins TRBV30 to TRBJ2-1; D remains ambiguous. The germline gives CDR1 GTSNPN, CDR2 SVGIG (reference sequence). The V end lost 0 bases, the J end lost 8 bases, and 11 bases lay between the germline ends. The CDR3 spans 13 residues. The CDR3 here is CAWSVIDGYEQFF. CDR3 in DNA: TGTGCCTGGAGTGTAATTGACGGTTATGAGCAGTTCTTC. Filled out from reference TRBV30 and TRBJ2-1, the complete variable domain reads SQTIHQWPATLVQPVGSPLSLECTVEGTSNPNLYWYRQAAGRGLQLLFYSVGIGQISSEVPQNLSASRPQDRQFILSSKKLLLSDSGFYLCAWSVIDGYEQFFGPGTRLTVL.

This chain links TRBV4-1 with TRBJ2-1; 13 bases line up with TRBD2. The CDR3 has 16 residues. Germline-derived CDR1 and CDR2 are MGHRA and YSYEKL. V lost 3 bases, J lost 9 bases, and 8 bases stayed unmatched. The DNA for the CDR3 is TGCGCCAGCAGCCATGAGGGACTAGCGGGGAGGTTTGAGCAGTTCTTC. It yields the protein CASSHEGLAGRFEQFF.

The chain is built from TRBV18 and TRBJ1-1, with TRBD1 as a possible D gene (6 bases). Germline loops: CDR1 KGHSH, CDR2 LQKENI. The CDR3 covers 12 residues. V lost 6 bases, J lost 10 bases, and 15 bases lay in between. CDR3 nucleotides: TGTGCCAGCTCGCAAGACAGGATGGGAGCTTTCTTT. Amino acid sequence: CASSQDRMGAFF.

The chain has TRBV13 and TRBJ1-6; D uncertain. V was clipped by 4 bases and J by 7 bases, with 5 bases between them. CDR3 length: 12 residues. The germline CDR1 and CDR2 sequences are PRHDT and FYEKMQ (reference sequence). CDR3 residues: CASSSENSPLHF. DNA for the CDR3: TGTGCCAGCAGCTCTGAGAATTCACCCCTCCACTTT. The entire variable domain, with the rest obtained from reference TRBV13 and TRBJ1-6, is as follows: AAGVIQSPRHLIKEKRETATLKCYPIPRHDTVYWYQQGPGQDPQFLISFYEKMQSDKGSIPDRFSAQQFSDYHSELNMSSLELGDSALYFCASSSENSPLHFGNGTRLTVT.

In its sample, this clonotype was seen a few times. CDR3 residues: CASSLSASPPQETQYF. CDR3 bases: TGTGCCAGCAGTTTATCGGCTAGCCCCCCTCAAGAGACCCAGTACTTC. The chain employs TRBV12-3 or TRBV12-4 and TRBJ2-5, with D possibly TRBD2 on 5 matching bases. V was clipped by 2 bases and J by 2 bases, with 15 bases between them. The CDR3 has 16 amino acids.

The chain carries TRBV29-1 and TRBJ2-5, with D tentatively TRBD2 (7 bases). V lost 2 bases, J lost 7 bases, and 29 bases lay in between. In germline, CDR1 is SQVTM, CDR2 ANQGSEA. This CDR3 region has 18 residues. The CDR3 DNA sequence: TGCAGCGTTGAATCAGGGGCTAGCGGCACCTCTGGTCTTGTGACCCAGTACTTC. Translating gives CSVESGASGTSGLVTQYF.

In the case of this clonotype: One junction end does not reproduce the germline sequence, and a read error may be involved. The CDR3 loop is CASSLNGNPGELFF. CDR3 coding DNA: TGTGCTAGCAGCTTAAACGGTAACCCCGGGGAGCTGTTTTTT. This rearrangement joins TRBV7-7 to TRBJ2-2, with D hard to call. This CDR3 has 14 amino acids. Germline V lookup: CDR1 SSHAT, CDR2 FNYEAQ (reference sequence).

The genes are TRBV3-1 and TRBJ2-6, with D uncertain. From germline, CDR1 is LGHDT and CDR2 YNNKEL (reference sequence). Trimming removed 0 bases at V and 2 bases at J, with 8 bases between. The CDR3 loop spans 16 amino acids. The DNA of the CDR3 is TGTGCCAGCAGCCAAGATCTCGTCCCTGGGGCCAACGTCCTGACTTTC. Amino acids: CASSQDLVPGANVLTF.

In this sample, this clonotype turned up a few times. The chain combines TRBV15 with TRBJ1-4; 12 nucleotides match TRBD1. CDR3 length: 16 residues. V was pared by 1 base and J by 8 bases, with 5 bases of the junction left unmatched. Germline CDR1 is LNHNV and CDR2 is YYDKDF (reference sequence). The CDR3 DNA reads TGTGCCACCAGCAGAGGCCCCGGGACAGGGGGCGAAAAACTGTTTTTT. This sequence encodes CATSRGPGTGGEKLFF.

The chain recombines TRBV12-3 or TRBV12-4 with TRBJ2-1, with TRBD2 identical over 16 bases. V lost 3 bases to trimming and J lost 10 bases; unmatched junction nucleotides: 12. CDR3 length equals 18 residues. This CDR3 reads CASSFQFGTSGRAWEQFF. As DNA, the CDR3 is TGTGCCAGCAGTTTTCAATTTGGGACTAGCGGGAGGGCCTGGGAGCAGTTCTTC.

The rearrangement links TRBV29-1 to TRBJ1-1; TRBD1 agrees at 7 bases. Looked up from germline, CDR1 is SQVTM and CDR2 is ANQGSEA. This CDR3 has 14 amino acids. V trimming: 4 bases; J trimming: 0 bases; junction bases outside the gene matches: 5. CDR3 nucleotide sequence: TGCAGCGTTGTTAGGGACAGCATGAACACTGAAGCTTTCTTT. Protein: CSVVRDSMNTEAFF.

This clonotype was detected only a few times. The chain combines TRBV5-1 with TRBJ2-7; no clear D gene. The CDR3 sequence is 14 residues long. Trimming removed 1 base at V and 5 bases at J, with 13 bases between. Germline V gives CDR1 SGHRS, CDR2 YFSETQ. DNA of the CDR3: TGCGCCAGCAGCTTGTACGGTCTAAGGAACGAGCAGTACTTC. This encodes CASSLYGLRNEQYF.

This clonotype appeared a few times. This rearrangement joins TRBV18 to TRBJ2-7; 9 positions agree with TRBD2. The CDR3 is made up of 16 amino acids. Per the germline V gene, CDR1 is KGHSH and CDR2 is LQKENI. J was trimmed by 1 base and V by 5 bases; bases with no gene match: 9. The CDR3 coding sequence is TGTGCCAGCTCATCTCTAGCGGGAAAACGTTCCTACGAGCAGTACTTC. It translates to CASSSLAGKRSYEQYF. Filled out from reference TRBV18 and TRBJ2-7, the complete variable domain reads NAGVMQNPRHLVRRRGQEARLRCSPMKGHSHVYWYRQLPEEGLKFMVYLQKENIIDESGMPKERFSAEFPKEGPSILRIQQVVRGDSAAYFCASSSLAGKRSYEQYFGPGTRLTVT.

The rearrangement uses TRBV2 and TRBJ2-7; D is perhaps TRBD2 (7 bases). Germline loops: CDR1 SNHLY, CDR2 FYNNEI. V was cut by 8 bases and J by 3 bases, with 20 bases left in between. The CDR3 loop spans 15 amino acids. CDR3 in DNA: TGTGCCAGCGGGGAGGGGGACCCAGTCCACTACGAGCAGTACTTC. Encoded protein: CASGEGDPVHYEQYF.

The J gene is TRBJ2-2, the V gene TRBV19; 7 bases are a match to TRBD1. Germline CDR1 is LNHDA and CDR2 is SQIVND (reference sequence). This CDR3 is built from 14 residues. J gave up 4 bases and V 8 bases, and 7 bases lay outside the gene matches. The CDR3 here is CASQGVGATGELFF. In DNA form, the CDR3 reads TGTGCCAGTCAGGGGGTTGGGGCCACCGGGGAGCTGTTTTTT.

In its sample, this clonotype was seen a few times. The chain is built from TRBV7-3 and TRBJ2-1; 8 bases are a match to TRBD2. This CDR3 has 17 amino acids. Germline V CDR1 and CDR2: SGHTA, FQGTGA. With V trimmed by 1 base and J by 6 bases, 11 bases remained unmatched. The CDR3 here is CASSLIAGRFLGNEQFF. CDR3 bases: TGTGCCAGCAGCTTAATAGCGGGAAGATTTCTAGGCAATGAGCAGTTCTTC.

This clonotype was found a few times. This rearrangement joins TRBV29-1 to TRBJ1-1; D is unclear. Germline CDR1 and CDR2: SQVTM and ANQGSEA. Trimming took off 4 bases at V and 10 bases at J, with 16 bases between the two ends. The CDR3 covers 12 residues. The CDR3 DNA follows: TGCAGCGTTGGCCTTGGTATTTTAGGAGCTTTCTTT. Residues: CSVGLGILGAFF.